The 8 T cell receptor beta chains reported below all come from one sample, sequenced in a study of OX40 agonist ivuxolimab in advanced cancers. The assay was immunoSEQ multiplex PCR, and TCRdb's table has in-frame clones only and misses some. The sample contains fewer than 55,000 clones, about 81% of which appear only once. The sequencing here drew on CD4+ or CD8+ T cells sorted from blood, taken in a trial of the OX40 agonist ivuxolimab. The receptors derive from an adult with an advanced solid tumor such as melanoma, head and neck, liver or kidney cancer.

V usage is TRBV5-1 and J usage is TRBJ2-5; D is unclear. V lost 3 bases and J lost 1, with 7 bases in between. The CDR3 sequence is 13 residues long. CDR1 is SGHRS, CDR2 YFSETQ, per germline. CDR3 DNA sequence: TGCGCCAGCAGCTCTGCCCCCCAAGAGACCCAGTACTTC. Protein sequence: CASSSAPQETQYF.

The chain is built from TRBV10-2 and TRBJ1-1, with a tentative D call TRBD1 (5 bases). V gave up 6 bases and J gave up 1 base, with 12 bases separating them. The CDR3 runs 14 residues. The germline gives CDR1 WSHSY, CDR2 SAAADI. The CDR3, as DNA: TGCGCCAGCAGGAGGTCGGGGCAGAACACTGAAGCTTTCTTT. Encoded protein: CASRRSGQNTEAFF.

The chain employs TRBV11-2 and TRBJ2-3; D is undetermined. V was clipped by 3 bases and J by 2 bases, with 15 bases between them. The CDR3 consists of 16 residues. The germline gives CDR1 SGHAT, CDR2 FQNNGV. CDR3 residues: CASSFSGGRTTDTQYF. DNA for the CDR3: TGTGCCAGCAGCTTCTCTGGTGGCCGAACCACAGATACGCAGTATTTT.

The V and J genes are TRBV19 and TRBJ1-4; D gene uncertain. V was shortened by 3 bases and J by 8 bases, with 7 bases between the two germline ends. Germline V gene data show CDR1 as LNHDA and CDR2 as SQIVND (reference sequence). The CDR3 totals 12 residues. The CDR3 loop reads CASSIGYEKLFF. The CDR3 DNA reads as TGTGCCAGTAGTATCGGATACGAAAAACTGTTTTTT.

This chain links TRBV18 with TRBJ2-3; the D is unclear. CDR1 KGHSH and CDR2 LQKENI come from the germline V gene. Trimming removed 3 bases at V and 11 bases at J, with 12 bases between. The CDR3 contains 12 residues. The CDR3 loop reads CASSPRLDVQYF. The CDR3 nucleotides read TGTGCCAGCTCACCGCGGCTAGATGTGCAGTATTTT. Full variable domain (rest looked up from reference TRBV18 and TRBJ2-3): NAGVMQNPRHLVRRRGQEARLRCSPMKGHSHVYWYRQLPEEGLKFMVYLQKENIIDESGMPKERFSAEFPKEGPSILRIQQVVRGDSAAYFCASSPRLDVQYFGPGTRLTVL.

This clone was seen more than once but under ten times. The chain carries TRBV11-2 and TRBJ1-2, with 10 bases that match TRBD1. CDR1 is SGHAT and CDR2 is FQNNGV in the germline V gene. The CDR3 runs 18 residues. V lost 4 bases and J lost 2; bases outside the gene matches: 13. The CDR3 is CASSSLKIGTGENYGYTF. The CDR3 coding sequence is TGTGCCAGCAGCTCGTTAAAGATTGGGACAGGGGAAAACTATGGCTACACCTTC.

The J gene is TRBJ2-3, the V gene TRBV9; maybe TRBD2 (5 bases). V was pared by 0 bases and J by 0 bases, with 11 bases between. In germline, CDR1 is SGDLS, CDR2 YYNGEE. The CDR3 sequence is 16 residues long. The DNA for the CDR3 is TGTGCCAGCAGCGTAGCTGGAGGACCTAGCACAGATACGCAGTATTTT. This translates into CASSVAGGPSTDTQYF.

This chain links TRBV7-6 with TRBJ2-4, with 8 bases aligning to TRBD2. The germline gives CDR1 SGHVS, CDR2 FNYEAQ. The ends lost 5 bases at V and 6 bases at J; junction bases unmatched: 9. This CDR3 contains 15 residues. CDR3: CASSPTLRGGNIQYF. The CDR3 bases are TGTGCCAGCAGCCCTACCCTTCGGGGGGGAAACATTCAGTACTTC.